This is a list of T cell receptor beta chains from one sample in a study of cytomegalovirus exposure and HLA in healthy donors. The protocol was immunoSEQ multiplex PCR, while the TCRdb copy is restricted to in-frame clones and leaves out a portion. This table has about 160,000 clones, about 88% appearing once. The material sequenced was PBMCs. Receptor source: a young man in good health and CMV-seronegative. The CDR3 runs from the conserved cysteine through the conserved F or W. A D gene is named only where the DNA matches it firmly. The size field is filled for only some rows; it gives once, few, many or a size class.

d_gene: TRBD2; j_gene: TRBJ2-3; abundance: .; v_gene: TRBV6-1; CDR3nt: TGTGCCAGCAGTGAAGAGCGGGGAAGTTCTGATACGCAGTATTTT; CDR3aa: CASSEERGSSDTQYF
d_gene: .; j_gene: TRBJ2-7; abundance: .; v_gene: TRBV7-8; CDR3nt: TGTGCCAGCAGCTCGACTAACTACGAGCAGTACTTC; CDR3aa: CASSSTNYEQYF
d_gene: .; j_gene: TRBJ1-2; abundance: .; v_gene: TRBV4-3; CDR3nt: TGCGCCAGCAGCCACTCGACGGGGGTTAACTATGGCTACACCTTC; CDR3aa: CASSHSTGVNYGYTF
d_gene: .; j_gene: TRBJ1-4; abundance: .; v_gene: TRBV4-1; CDR3nt: TGCGCCAGCAGCCTAGGGCACGGGGCTAATGAAAAACTGTTTTTT; CDR3aa: CASSLGHGANEKLFF
d_gene: TRBD1; j_gene: TRBJ2-1; abundance: .; v_gene: TRBV7-9; CDR3nt: TGTGCCAGCAGCTTAGTACTCGACAGGGGCAATGAGCAGTTCTTC; CDR3aa: CASSLVLDRGNEQFF
d_gene: .; j_gene: TRBJ1-6; abundance: .; v_gene: TRBV13; CDR3nt: TGTGCCAGCAGCTTAAGGGGATCCGGGGGGCCTCTAGGTTCTACCCTCCACTTT; CDR3aa: CASSLRGSGGPLGSTLHF
d_gene: TRBD1; j_gene: TRBJ1-4; abundance: .; v_gene: TRBV30; CDR3nt: TGTGCCTGGAGTCTCGGGACAGGGTCCCTATGGGAAAAACTGTTTTTT; CDR3aa: CAWSLGTGSLWEKLFF
d_gene: .; j_gene: TRBJ2-3; abundance: .; v_gene: TRBV5-1; CDR3nt: TGCGCCAGCAGCTTGTTGGCCTTCGAGGGCCCAGATACGCAGTATTTT; CDR3aa: CASSLLAFEGPDTQYF
d_gene: .; j_gene: TRBJ2-7; abundance: once; v_gene: TRBV6-5; CDR3nt: TGTGCCAGCAGTTACGATGGCGGCAGCTCCTACGAGCAGTACTTC; CDR3aa: CASSYDGGSSYEQYF
d_gene: .; j_gene: TRBJ2-5; abundance: .; v_gene: TRBV7-2; CDR3nt: TGTGCCAGCAGCTTCAGGGTCCTGACGGAGACCCAGTACTTC; CDR3aa: CASSFRVLTETQYF
d_gene: TRBD2; j_gene: TRBJ2-1; abundance: .; v_gene: TRBV4-3; CDR3nt: TGCGCCAGCAGCCAAGAAGCCAGCGGGAGGGACAATGAGCAGTTCTTC; CDR3aa: CASSQEASGRDNEQFF
d_gene: .; j_gene: TRBJ2-1; abundance: .; v_gene: TRBV7-8; CDR3nt: TGTGCCAGCAGCTTTCAGACTGGGGGAGGCGAGCAGTTCTTC; CDR3aa: CASSFQTGGGEQFF
d_gene: .; j_gene: TRBJ1-5; abundance: .; v_gene: TRBV4-1; CDR3nt: TGCGCCAGCAGCCAAGATCTTGTGGGGAGGAGGCAGCCCCAGCATTTT; CDR3aa: CASSQDLVGRRQPQHF
d_gene: .; j_gene: TRBJ2-7; abundance: .; v_gene: TRBV19; CDR3nt: TGTGCCAGTAGTGACACCTACGAGCAGTACTTC; CDR3aa: CASSDTYEQYF
d_gene: TRBD2; j_gene: TRBJ2-1; abundance: few; v_gene: TRBV28; CDR3nt: TGTGCCAGCAGCCTAGGGCTAGCGGACTACAATGAGCAGTTCTTC; CDR3aa: CASSLGLADYNEQFF
d_gene: TRBD1; j_gene: TRBJ1-1; abundance: .; v_gene: TRBV28; CDR3nt: TGTGCCAGCAGTGGGACAGACCAAATGAACACTGAAGCTTTCTTT; CDR3aa: CASSGTDQMNTEAFF
d_gene: .; j_gene: TRBJ1-1; abundance: .; v_gene: TRBV7-8; CDR3nt: TGTGCCAGCAGCTCCCCGCAGGGTGGCACTGAAGCTTTCTTT; CDR3aa: CASSSPQGGTEAFF
d_gene: .; j_gene: TRBJ2-2; abundance: once; v_gene: TRBV9; CDR3nt: TGTGCCAGCAGCCCAGGAGGGTATAGTAACACCGGGGAGCTGTTTTTT; CDR3aa: CASSPGGYSNTGELFF
d_gene: TRBD1; j_gene: TRBJ2-7; abundance: .; v_gene: TRBV29-1; CDR3nt: TGCAGCGTGCGACAGGGGGTCAGCCGGGGGCAGTACTTC; CDR3aa: CSVRQGVSRGQYF
d_gene: TRBD2; j_gene: TRBJ2-7; abundance: many; v_gene: TRBV7-9; CDR3nt: TGTGCCAGCAGCTTCGGACTAGGCCCCTACGAGCAGTACTTC; CDR3aa: CASSFGLGPYEQYF